The sequence of this TCR beta chain was determined in a study of a mutant IDH1 vaccine in newly diagnosed glioma. On the study more broadly: Previous care, which was radiotherapy, temozolomide, or both, most often involved both. Week 35 held visit V12, while week 47 held visit V13.

TCRdb keeps only in-frame clones here, not all; method: immunoSEQ multiplex PCR. Here the sample spans tens of thousands of clones, over 60% being singletons. Concerning this clone: Its matching antigen is unknown.

Time point defined: week 47, end of study. Each dose of the vaccine consisted of 300 ug of mutant IDH1 20-mer peptide, with topical imiquimod. In weeks 1, 3, 5, 7, 11, 15, 19 and 23, patients were immunized, eight times in all. The material was PBMCs, obtained from a glioma patient whose treatment included an IDH1 peptide vaccine. This receptor was identified in a woman between 40 and 50 years old with glioma. Some clones in this sample may be carry-over from other donors' samples.

The DNA of the CDR3 is TGTGCCAGCAGCCAAGATAAGGAGTGGGGGGCTTTCTTT. This codes for CASSQDKEWGAFF. This rearrangement joins TRBV14 to TRBJ1-1; weak D call: TRBD1 (5 bases). V was shortened by 0 bases and J by 11 bases, with 13 bases between the two germline ends. There are 13 residues in the CDR3. CDR1 SGHDN and CDR2 FVKESK come from the germline V gene.